This T cell receptor (beta chain) was identified in a study of shared clonotypes between healthy human individuals. Trimming removed 0 bases at V and 10 bases at J, with 8 bases between. Germline CDR1 and CDR2: SGHDT and YYEEEE. The CDR3 is made up of 12 amino acids. Generated by immunoSEQ multiplex PCR, the TCRdb table keeps only in-frame clones and is missing some. The data contain 2 million to 2.5 million clones, under 97% of them singletons. This clone was seen just once. The sequence was obtained from a man between 18 and 35 years old in good health. This chain links TRBV5-6 with TRBJ2-1; D unresolved. Sequencing used naive CD4+ T cells sorted from blood. The subset is: CD45RA+ positively selected. CDR3 region: CASSLESREQFF. In nucleotides, the CDR3 is TGTGCCAGCAGCTTGGAGTCCAGGGAGCAGTTCTTC.